This T cell receptor beta chain originates from a study of cytomegalovirus exposure and HLA in healthy donors. The study's findings and limits: That first-cohort TCR clusters tended to co-occur in the roughly 120 validation repertoires was found in a later analysis.

The donors were in the 120-subject validation cohort, distinct from the approximately 730-subject first cohort. CDR1 and CDR2 (germline): SGHDT, YYEEEE. The ends lost 7 bases at V and 6 bases at J; junction bases unmatched: 8. The CDR3 covers 13 residues. Comments on this clone: Its specificity is unknown.

Sequencing was performed with immunoSEQ multiplex PCR; in TCRdb, only in-frame clones are kept and a portion is missing. The table shows fewer than 200,000 clones, with 85% occurring only once. This TCR was recovered from a man aged 18 to 29 in good health and CMV-seropositive. The rearrangement links TRBV5-6 to TRBJ2-7; 9 positions agree with TRBD1. Sequenced: PBMCs. The CDR3 sequence: CASAHRDRAEQYF. In DNA, the CDR3 is TGTGCCAGCGCCCACAGGGACAGGGCCGAGCAGTACTTC.